Listed below are T cell receptor beta chains from one sample, sequenced in a study of shared clonotypes between healthy human individuals. Sequenced by immunoSEQ multiplex PCR; TCRdb stores in-frame clones only, minus some. The sample records fewer than 1.8 million clones, approximately 98.5% being singletons. Sequenced material: naive CD4+ T cells sorted from blood. Receptor source: a man aged 30 to 45 in good health. Both conserved end residues are part of each CDR3.

>TRBV4-3
CASSQDLLYEQFF
>TRBV28
CASSLGYWEAGPQHF
>TRBV7-9
CASSLTHGHTEEQFF
>TRBV27
CASSPYGTGGTATNEKLFF
>TRBV29-1
CSGFVQTETQYF
>TRBV30
CAWSVGWRENSYEQYF
>TRBV7-9
CASSLGPGTSGAKGFF
>TRBV27
CASSLSDREMHEQYF
>TRBV21-1
CASSNTWRDRKETQYF
>TRBV6-5
CASSYAGNTEAFF
>TRBV29-1
CSVGPSTGSSYNEQFF
>TRBV5-1
CASSFSYEQFF
>TRBV7-3
CASSLRAGTGIGELFF
>TRBV9
CASSVSGYDNQPQHF
>TRBV15
CATSRVPGTSDEQYF
>TRBV4-2
CASSQHSGSFTDTQYF
>TRBV7-9
CASSPTLLGELFF
>TRBV18
CASSPKGQGAYEQYF
>TRBV9
CASSVRTHDSPAFF
>TRBV10-2
CASRPDMGKANTGELFF
>TRBV5-1
CASSTGTGEDGYTF
>TRBV18
CASSPGSSGLAGGLNEQFF
>TRBV28
CASRSAGLDTQYF
>TRBV19
CASRQLQGARETQYF
>TRBV29-1
CSVRPGLAGESSYNEQFF
>TRBV6-5
CASSYGRQGTYEQYF
>TRBV7-2
CASSLAWASAYNEQFF
>TRBV6-1
CASSEKQGYTEAFF
>TRBV5-1
CASSSSGPSTEAFF
>TRBV5-1
CASSLYPGSGLYEQYF
>TRBV11-3
CASSSRGQGEAFF
>TRBV19
CASSQPGLAKNIQYF
>TRBV28
CASSLTSAYEQFF
>TRBV4-1
CASTEFGTAISYGYTF
>TRBV5-1
CASSLRGETSYNEQFF
>TRBV18
CASSQDRGQETQYF
>TRBV19
CASSMDRGPGELFF
>TRBV5-1
CASSTTGGSRDGYTF
>TRBV11-2
CASSLGRVSGNTIYF
>TRBV18
CASSPREDYGYTF
>TRBV15
CATSIGQGADSDTQYF
>TRBV25-1
CASSMGLAASTDTQYF
>TRBV18
CASSPKGLAGVETQYF
>TRBV18
CASSLQGADTQYF
>TRBV21-1
CASDRILEINTEAFF
>TRBV11-2
CASSPRTAQETQYF
>TRBV18
CASSPPSSGTDTQYF
>TRBV4-1
CASSQERSSGSWYF